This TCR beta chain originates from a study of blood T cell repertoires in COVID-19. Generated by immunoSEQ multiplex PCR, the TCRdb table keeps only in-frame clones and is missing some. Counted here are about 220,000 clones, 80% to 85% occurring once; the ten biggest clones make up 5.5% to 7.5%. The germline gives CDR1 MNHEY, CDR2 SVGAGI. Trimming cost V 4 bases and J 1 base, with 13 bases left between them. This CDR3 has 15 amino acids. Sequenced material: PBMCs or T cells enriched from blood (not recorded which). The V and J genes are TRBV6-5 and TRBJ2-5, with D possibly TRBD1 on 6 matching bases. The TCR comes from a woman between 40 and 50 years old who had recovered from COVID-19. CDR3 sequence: CASSSDRILQETQYF. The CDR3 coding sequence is TGTGCCAGCAGTTCCGACAGGATCCTCCAAGAGACCCAGTACTTC.